The clone carrying this T cell receptor (beta chain) has more than one count but fewer than ten. The data are from a study of T cells after yellow fever vaccination. CDR3 length equals 13 residues. V was cut by 3 bases and J by 7 bases, with 15 bases left in between. Germline loops: CDR1 DFQATT, CDR2 SNEGSKA (reference sequence). TCRdb itself ran the 5' RACE reads through MiXCR, one entry per CDR3 protein. This sample has approximately 250,000 distinct CDR3 sequences, with roughly 3.7% found just once. V is TRBV20-1 and J is TRBJ1-2, with D possibly being TRBD1 (5 bases). The clonotype comes from a young man who received the YFV17D yellow fever vaccine. The specimen comprised PBMCs, sampled 15 days after the yellow fever booster vaccination. The chain's CDR3 is CSARVAGEAGYTF. CDR3 in DNA: TGCAGTGCTAGGGTGGCGGGGGAGGCTGGCTACACCTTC.